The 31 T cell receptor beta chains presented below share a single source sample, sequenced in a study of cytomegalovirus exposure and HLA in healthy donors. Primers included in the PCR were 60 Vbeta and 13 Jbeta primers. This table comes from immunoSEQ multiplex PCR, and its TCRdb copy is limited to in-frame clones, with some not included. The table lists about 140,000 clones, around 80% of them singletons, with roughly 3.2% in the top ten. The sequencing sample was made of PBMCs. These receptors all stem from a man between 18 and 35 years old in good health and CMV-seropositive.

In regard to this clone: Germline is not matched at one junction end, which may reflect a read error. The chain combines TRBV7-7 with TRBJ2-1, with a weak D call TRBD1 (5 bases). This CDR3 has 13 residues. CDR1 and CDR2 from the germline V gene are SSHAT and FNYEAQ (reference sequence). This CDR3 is CASSLGQGNEQFF. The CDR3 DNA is TGTGCTAGCAGCTTGGGGCAGGGCAATGAGCAGTTCTTC.

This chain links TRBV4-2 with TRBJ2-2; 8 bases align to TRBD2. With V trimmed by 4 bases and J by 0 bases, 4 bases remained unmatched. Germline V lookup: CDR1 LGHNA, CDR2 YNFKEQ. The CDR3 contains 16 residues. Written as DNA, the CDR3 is TGTGCCAGCAGCCGTCTTAGCGGGACGAACACCGGGGAGCTGTTTTTT. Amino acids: CASSRLSGTNTGELFF.

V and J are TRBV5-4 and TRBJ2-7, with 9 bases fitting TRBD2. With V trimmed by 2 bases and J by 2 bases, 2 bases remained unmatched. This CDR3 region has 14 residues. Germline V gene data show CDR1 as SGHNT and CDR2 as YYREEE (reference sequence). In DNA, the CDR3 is TGTGCCAGCAGCTTCGCGGGAGGGCCCTACGAGCAGTACTTC. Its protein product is CASSFAGGPYEQYF.

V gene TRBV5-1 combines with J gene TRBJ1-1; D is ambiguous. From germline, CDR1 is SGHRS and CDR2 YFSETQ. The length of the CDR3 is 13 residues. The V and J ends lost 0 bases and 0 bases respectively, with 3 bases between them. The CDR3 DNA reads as TGCGCCAGCAGCTTGGATATGAACACTGAAGCTTTCTTT. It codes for CASSLDMNTEAFF.

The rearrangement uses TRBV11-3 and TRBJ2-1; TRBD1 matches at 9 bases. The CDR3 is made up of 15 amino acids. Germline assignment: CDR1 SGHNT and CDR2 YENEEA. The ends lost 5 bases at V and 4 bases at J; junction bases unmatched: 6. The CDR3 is CASSHDRGYYNEQFF. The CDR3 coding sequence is TGTGCCAGCAGCCACGACAGGGGGTATTACAATGAGCAGTTCTTC.

The DNA for the CDR3 is TGTGCCAGCAGCAAACAGGGAAGCTCCTACAATGAGCAGTTCTTC. It translates to CASSKQGSSYNEQFF. The chain uses TRBV25-1 and TRBJ2-1; maybe TRBD1 (6 bases). CDR1 and CDR2 from the germline V gene are MGHDK and SYGVNS. Deletions cut 6 bases from V and 0 bases from J, with 12 bases between. The CDR3 has 15 residues.

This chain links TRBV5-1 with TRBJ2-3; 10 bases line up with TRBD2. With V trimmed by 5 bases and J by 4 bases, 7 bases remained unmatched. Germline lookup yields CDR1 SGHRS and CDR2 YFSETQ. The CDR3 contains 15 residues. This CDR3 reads CASSSSGSTPDTQYF. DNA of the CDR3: TGCGCCAGCAGTTCTAGCGGGAGTACCCCAGATACGCAGTATTTT.

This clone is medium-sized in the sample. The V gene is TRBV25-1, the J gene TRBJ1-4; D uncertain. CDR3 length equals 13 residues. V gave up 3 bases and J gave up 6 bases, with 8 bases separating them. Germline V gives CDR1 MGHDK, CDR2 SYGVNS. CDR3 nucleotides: TGTGCCAGCAGTGATCGGGGAGATGAAAAACTGTTTTTT. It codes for CASSDRGDEKLFF.

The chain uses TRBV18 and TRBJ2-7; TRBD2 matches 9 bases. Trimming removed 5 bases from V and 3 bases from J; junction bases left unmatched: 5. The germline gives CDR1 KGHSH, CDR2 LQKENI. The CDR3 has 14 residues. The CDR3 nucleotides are TGTGCCAGCTCAAGACTAGCGGAGGGCTACGAGCAGTACTTC. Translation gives CASSRLAEGYEQYF.

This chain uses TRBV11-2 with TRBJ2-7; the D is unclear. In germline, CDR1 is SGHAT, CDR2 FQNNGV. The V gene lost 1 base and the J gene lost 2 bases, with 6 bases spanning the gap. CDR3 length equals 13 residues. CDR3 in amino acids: CASSLGPPYEQYF. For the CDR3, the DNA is TGTGCCAGCAGCTTAGGGCCCCCCTACGAGCAGTACTTC.

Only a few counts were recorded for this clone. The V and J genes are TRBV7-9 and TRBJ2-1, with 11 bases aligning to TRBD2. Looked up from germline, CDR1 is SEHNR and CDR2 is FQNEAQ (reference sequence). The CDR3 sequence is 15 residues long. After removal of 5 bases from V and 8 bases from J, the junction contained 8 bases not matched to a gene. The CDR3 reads CASSVSGRDRDEQFF. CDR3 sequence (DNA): TGTGCCAGCAGCGTTAGCGGGAGGGATCGGGATGAGCAGTTCTTC.

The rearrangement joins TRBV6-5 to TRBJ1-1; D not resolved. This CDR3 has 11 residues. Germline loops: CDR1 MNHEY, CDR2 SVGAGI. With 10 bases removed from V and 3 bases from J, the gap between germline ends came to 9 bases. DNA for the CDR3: TGTGCCACCAGCCAGTACACTGAAGCTTTCTTT. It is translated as CATSQYTEAFF.

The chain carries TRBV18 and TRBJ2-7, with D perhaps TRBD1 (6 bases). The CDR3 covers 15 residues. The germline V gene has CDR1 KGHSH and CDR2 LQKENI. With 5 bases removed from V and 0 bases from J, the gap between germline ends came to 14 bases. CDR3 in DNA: TGTGCCAGCTCATCAGGGGCATCGAGCTCCTACGAGCAGTACTTC. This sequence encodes CASSSGASSSYEQYF. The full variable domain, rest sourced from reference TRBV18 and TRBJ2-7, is NAGVMQNPRHLVRRRGQEARLRCSPMKGHSHVYWYRQLPEEGLKFMVYLQKENIIDESGMPKERFSAEFPKEGPSILRIQQVVRGDSAAYFCASSSGASSSYEQYFGPGTRLTVT.

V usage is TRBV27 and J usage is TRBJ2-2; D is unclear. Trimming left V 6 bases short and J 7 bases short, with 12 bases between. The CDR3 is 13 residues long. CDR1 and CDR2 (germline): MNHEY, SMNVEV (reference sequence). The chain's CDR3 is CASSLETGGELFF. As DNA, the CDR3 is TGTGCCAGCAGCCTGGAGACCGGCGGGGAGCTGTTTTTT.

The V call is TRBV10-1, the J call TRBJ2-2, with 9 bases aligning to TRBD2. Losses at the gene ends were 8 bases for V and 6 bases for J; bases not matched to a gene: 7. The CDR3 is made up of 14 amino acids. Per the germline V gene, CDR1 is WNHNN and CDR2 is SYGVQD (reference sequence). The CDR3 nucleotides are TGCGCCAGCGGAGGGGGACTAGCAGCCGGGGAGCTGTTTTTT. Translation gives CASGGGLAAGELFF.

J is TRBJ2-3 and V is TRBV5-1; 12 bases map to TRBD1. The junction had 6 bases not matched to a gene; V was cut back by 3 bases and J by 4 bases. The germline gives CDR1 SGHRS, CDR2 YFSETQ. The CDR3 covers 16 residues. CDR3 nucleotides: TGCGCCAGCAGCTACTCCGGGACAGGGGGCGCAGATACGCAGTATTTT. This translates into CASSYSGTGGADTQYF.

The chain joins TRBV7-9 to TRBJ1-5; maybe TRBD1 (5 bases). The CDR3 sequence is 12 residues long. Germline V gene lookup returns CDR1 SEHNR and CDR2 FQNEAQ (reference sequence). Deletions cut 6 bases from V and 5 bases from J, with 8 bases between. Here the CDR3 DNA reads TGTGCCAGCAGAGTAGGGGATCAGCCCCAGCATTTT. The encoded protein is CASRVGDQPQHF.

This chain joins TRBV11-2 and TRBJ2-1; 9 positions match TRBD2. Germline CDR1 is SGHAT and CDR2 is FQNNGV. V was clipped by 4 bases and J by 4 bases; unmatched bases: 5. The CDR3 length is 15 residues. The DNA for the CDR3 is TGTGCCAGCAGCTCGCTAGCGGGGCCATACAATGAGCAGTTCTTC. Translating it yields CASSSLAGPYNEQFF.

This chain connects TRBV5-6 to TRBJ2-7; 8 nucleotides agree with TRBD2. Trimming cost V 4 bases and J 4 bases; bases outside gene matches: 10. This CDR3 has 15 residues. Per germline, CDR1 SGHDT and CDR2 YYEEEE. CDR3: CASSPRGAVIYEQYF. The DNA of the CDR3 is TGTGCCAGCAGCCCGCGGGGGGCAGTGATATACGAGCAGTACTTC.

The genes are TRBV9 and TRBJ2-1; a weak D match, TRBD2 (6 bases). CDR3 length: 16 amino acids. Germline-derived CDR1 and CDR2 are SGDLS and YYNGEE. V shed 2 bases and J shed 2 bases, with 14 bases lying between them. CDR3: CASSVAGMRAYNEQFF. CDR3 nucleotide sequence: TGTGCCAGCAGCGTCGCGGGGATGCGGGCCTACAATGAGCAGTTCTTC. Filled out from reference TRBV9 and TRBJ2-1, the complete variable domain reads DSGVTQTPKHLITATGQRVTLRCSPRSGDLSVYWYQQSLDQGLQFLIQYYNGEERAKGNILERFSAQQFPDLHSELNLSSLELGDSALYFCASSVAGMRAYNEQFFGPGTRLTVL.

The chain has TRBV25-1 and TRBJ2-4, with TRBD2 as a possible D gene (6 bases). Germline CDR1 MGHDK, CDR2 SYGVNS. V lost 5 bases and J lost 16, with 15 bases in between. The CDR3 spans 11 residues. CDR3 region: CASSWGDLSYF. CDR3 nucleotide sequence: TGTGCCAGCAGTTGGGGGGACTTAAGCTACTTC.

The CDR3: CASSLAAVTNTGELFF. For the CDR3, the DNA is TGTGCCAGCAGCTTAGCAGCGGTAACGAACACCGGGGAGCTGTTTTTT. The rearrangement links TRBV7-2 to TRBJ2-2, with D possibly being TRBD2 (5 bases). The germline gives CDR1 SGHTA, CDR2 FQGNSA. The CDR3 runs to 16 residues. Between the trimmed V and J ends, which lost 0 bases and 0 bases, there was a span of 8 bases.

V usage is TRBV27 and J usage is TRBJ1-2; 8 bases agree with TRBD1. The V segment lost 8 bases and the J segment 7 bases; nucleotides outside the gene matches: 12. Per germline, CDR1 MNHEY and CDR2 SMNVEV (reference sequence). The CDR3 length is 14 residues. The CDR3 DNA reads TGTGCCAGCCGTCCGCTCGGACAGGGAGGTGGCTACACCTTC. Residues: CASRPLGQGGGYTF.

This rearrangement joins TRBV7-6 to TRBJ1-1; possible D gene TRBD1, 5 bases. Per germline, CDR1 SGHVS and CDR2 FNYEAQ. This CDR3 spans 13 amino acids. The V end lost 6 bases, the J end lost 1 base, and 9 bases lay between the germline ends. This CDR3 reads CASREGWNTEAFF. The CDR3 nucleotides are TGTGCCAGCAGGGAGGGGTGGAACACTGAAGCTTTCTTT.

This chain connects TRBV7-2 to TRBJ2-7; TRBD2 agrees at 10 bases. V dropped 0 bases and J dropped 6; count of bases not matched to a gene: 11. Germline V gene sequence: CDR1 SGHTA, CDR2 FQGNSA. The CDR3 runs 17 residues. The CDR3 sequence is CASSLAASGRIAREQYF. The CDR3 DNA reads TGTGCCAGCAGCTTAGCGGCTAGCGGGAGAATAGCGCGCGAGCAGTACTTC.

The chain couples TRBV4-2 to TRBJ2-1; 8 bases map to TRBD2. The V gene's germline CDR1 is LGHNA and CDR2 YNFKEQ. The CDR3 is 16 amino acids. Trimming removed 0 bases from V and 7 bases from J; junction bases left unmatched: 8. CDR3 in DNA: TGTGCCAGCAGCCAAGAGCCCAGCGGGAGCGTTAATGAGCAGTTCTTC. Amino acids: CASSQEPSGSVNEQFF.

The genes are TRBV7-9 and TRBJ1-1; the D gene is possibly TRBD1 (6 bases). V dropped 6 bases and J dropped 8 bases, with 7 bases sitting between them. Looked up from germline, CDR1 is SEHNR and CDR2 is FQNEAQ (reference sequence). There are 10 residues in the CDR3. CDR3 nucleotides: TGTGCCAGCAGTGGGACAGAAGCTTTCTTT. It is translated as CASSGTEAFF.

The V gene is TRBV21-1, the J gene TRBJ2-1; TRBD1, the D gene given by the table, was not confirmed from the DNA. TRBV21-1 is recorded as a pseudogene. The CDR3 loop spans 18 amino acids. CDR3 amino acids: CASSRVRGQQLTRDEQFF. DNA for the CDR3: TGTGCCAGCAGCAGGGTCAGGGGACAGCAATTGACGAGGGATGAGCAGTTCTTC.

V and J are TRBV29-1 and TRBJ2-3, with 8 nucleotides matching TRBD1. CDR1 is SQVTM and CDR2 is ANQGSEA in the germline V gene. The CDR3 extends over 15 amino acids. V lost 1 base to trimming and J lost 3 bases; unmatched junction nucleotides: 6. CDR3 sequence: CSVEVTGGGTDTQYF. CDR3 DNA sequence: TGCAGCGTTGAAGTAACAGGGGGTGGAACAGATACGCAGTATTTT.

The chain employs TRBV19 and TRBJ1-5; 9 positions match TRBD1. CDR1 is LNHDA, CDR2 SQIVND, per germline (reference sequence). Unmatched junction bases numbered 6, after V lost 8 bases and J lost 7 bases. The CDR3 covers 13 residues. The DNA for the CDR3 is TGTGCCAGTCAACGGGACAGGGAACAGCCCCAGCATTTT. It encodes CASQRDREQPQHF.

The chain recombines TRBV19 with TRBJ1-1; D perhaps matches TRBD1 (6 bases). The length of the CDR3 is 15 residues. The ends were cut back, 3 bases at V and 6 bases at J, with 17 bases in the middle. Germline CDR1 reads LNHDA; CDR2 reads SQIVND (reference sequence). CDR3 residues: CASSMGGPLRSEAFF. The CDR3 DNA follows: TGTGCCAGTAGTATGGGGGGGCCCCTCAGATCTGAAGCTTTCTTT.